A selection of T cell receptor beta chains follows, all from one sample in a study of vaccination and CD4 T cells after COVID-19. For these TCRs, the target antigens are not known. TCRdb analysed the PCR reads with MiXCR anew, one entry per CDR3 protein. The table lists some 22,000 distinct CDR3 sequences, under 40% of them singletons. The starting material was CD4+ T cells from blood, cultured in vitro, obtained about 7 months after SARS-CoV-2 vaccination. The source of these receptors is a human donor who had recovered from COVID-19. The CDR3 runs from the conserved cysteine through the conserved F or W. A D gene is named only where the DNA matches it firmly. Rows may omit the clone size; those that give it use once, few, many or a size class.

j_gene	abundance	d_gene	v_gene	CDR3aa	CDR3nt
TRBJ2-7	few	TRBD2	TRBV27	CASRDRLAGGRGQYF	TGTGCCAGCAGGGACCGACTAGCGGGAGGGCGGGGGCAGTACTTC
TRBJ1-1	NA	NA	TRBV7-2	CASSFAGDTEALF	TGTGCCAGCAGCTTCGCTGGGGACACTGAAGCTTTATTT
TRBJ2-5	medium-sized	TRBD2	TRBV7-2	CASSRTSEETQYF	TGTGCCAGCAGCCGGACTAGCGAAGAGACCCAGTACTTC
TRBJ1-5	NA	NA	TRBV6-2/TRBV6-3	CASSYWGNQPQHF	TGTGCCAGCAGTTACTGGGGCAATCAGCCCCAGCATTTT
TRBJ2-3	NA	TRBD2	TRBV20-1	CSARGGTLRDTQYF	TGCAGTGCGCGGGGGGGGACCCTTAGAGATACGCAGTATTTT
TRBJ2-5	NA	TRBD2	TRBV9	CASSANIAGGETQYF	TGTGCCAGCAGCGCGAACATAGCGGGAGGAGAGACCCAGTACTTC
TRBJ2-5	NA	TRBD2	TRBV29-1	CSVVGREGTQYF	TGCAGCGTTGTCGGCAGGGAGGGGACCCAGTACTTC
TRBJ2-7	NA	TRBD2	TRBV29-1	CSVQRGSGPSYEQYF	TGCAGCGTCCAGAGGGGTAGCGGGCCCTCCTACGAGCAGTACTTC
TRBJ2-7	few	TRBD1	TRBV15	CATSARQGPYEQYF	TGTGCCACCAGCGCAAGACAGGGCCCCTACGAGCAGTACTTC
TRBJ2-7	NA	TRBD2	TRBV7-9	CASSPGGGSQGRLYEQYF	TGTGCCAGCAGCCCCGGGGGAGGGAGTCAGGGTCGATTATACGAGCAGTACTTC
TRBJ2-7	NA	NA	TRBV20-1	CSASIRADEQYF	TGCAGTGCTAGCATCCGGGCCGACGAGCAGTACTTC
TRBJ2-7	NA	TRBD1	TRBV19	CASSVDRGVREQYF	TGTGCCAGTAGTGTGGACAGGGGAGTGAGGGAGCAGTACTTC
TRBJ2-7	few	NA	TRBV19	CASRPGPGSYEQYF	TGTGCCAGTAGGCCGGGACCCGGCTCCTACGAGCAGTACTTC
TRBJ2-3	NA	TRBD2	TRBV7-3	CASSTAGGADTQYF	TGTGCCAGCAGCACCGCGGGAGGGGCAGATACGCAGTATTTT
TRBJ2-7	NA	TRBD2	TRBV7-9	CASSLNGGTTYEQYF	TGTGCCAGCAGCTTAAATGGAGGGACTACCTACGAGCAGTACTTC
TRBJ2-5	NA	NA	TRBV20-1	CSARDTWGWAETQYF	TGCAGTGCTAGAGATACGTGGGGGTGGGCAGAGACCCAGTACTTC
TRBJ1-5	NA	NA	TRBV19	CASSTFANQPQHF	TGTGCCAGTAGTACATTTGCCAATCAGCCCCAGCATTTT
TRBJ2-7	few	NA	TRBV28	CASRDTSYEQYF	TGTGCCAGCCGGGACACCTCCTACGAGCAGTACTTC
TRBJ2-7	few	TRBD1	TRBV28	CASSLSPIGQDTYEQYF	TGTGCCAGCAGTTTATCCCCAATCGGACAGGACACCTACGAGCAGTACTTC
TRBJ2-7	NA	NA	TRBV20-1	CSARPIDEQYF	TGCAGTGCTAGGCCAATCGACGAGCAGTACTTC
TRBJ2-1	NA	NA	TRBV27	CASRRYGSAIYNEQFF	TGTGCCAGCAGGCGCTACGGGAGTGCCATCTACAATGAGCAGTTCTTC
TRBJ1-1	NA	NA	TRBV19	CASSIDGRRAFF	TGTGCCAGTAGTATAGACGGACGGAGAGCTTTCTTT
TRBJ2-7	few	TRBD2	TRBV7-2	CASSLTGGSGYEQYF	TGTGCCAGCAGCTTAACCGGCGGGAGTGGATACGAGCAGTACTTC
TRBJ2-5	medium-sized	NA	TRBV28	CASSFSQETQYF	TGTGCCAGCAGTTTCTCCCAAGAGACCCAGTACTTC
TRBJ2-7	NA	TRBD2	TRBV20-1	CSARRGGSSYEQYF	TGCAGTGCTAGGCGCGGCGGGAGCTCCTACGAGCAGTACTTC
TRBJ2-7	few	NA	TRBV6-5	CASSYGGPYEQYF	TGTGCCAGCAGTTATGGGGGCCCCTACGAGCAGTACTTC
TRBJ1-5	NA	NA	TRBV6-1	CASNPNLGSNQPQHF	TGTGCCAGCAACCCTAATCTCGGTAGCAATCAGCCCCAGCATTTT
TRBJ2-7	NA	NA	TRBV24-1	CATSERSSYEQYF	TGTGCCACCAGCGAAAGGAGCTCCTACGAGCAGTACTTC
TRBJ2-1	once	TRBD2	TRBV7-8	CASSLRGLAAKGNEQFF	TGTGCCAGCAGCTTAAGAGGACTAGCGGCAAAGGGGAATGAGCAGTTCTTC
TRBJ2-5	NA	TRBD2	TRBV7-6	CASSLEASGKETQYF	TGTGCCAGCAGCTTAGAGGCTAGCGGAAAAGAGACCCAGTACTTC
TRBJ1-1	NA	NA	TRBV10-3	CAISDGGRRRNTEAFF	TGTGCCATCAGTGATGGGGGCAGGCGAAGGAACACTGAAGCTTTCTTT
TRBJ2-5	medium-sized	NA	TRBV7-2	CASSLFRETQYF	TGTGCCAGCAGCTTATTTCGAGAGACCCAGTACTTC
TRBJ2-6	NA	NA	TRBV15	CATTQTVRSGANVLTF	TGTGCCACCACCCAGACAGTGCGCTCTGGGGCCAACGTCCTGACTTTC
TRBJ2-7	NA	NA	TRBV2	CASSGQGIHEQYF	TGTGCCAGCAGTGGCCAGGGGATCCACGAGCAGTACTTC
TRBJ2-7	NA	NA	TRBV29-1	CSVGKYGAHEQYF	TGCAGCGTTGGTAAATATGGGGCCCACGAGCAGTACTTC
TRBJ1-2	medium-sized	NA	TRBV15	CATSRDQGRYGYTF	TGTGCCACCAGCAGAGATCAGGGACGGTATGGCTACACCTTC
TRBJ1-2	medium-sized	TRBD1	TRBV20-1	CSADRQGDGYTF	TGCAGTGCTGATAGACAGGGTGATGGCTACACCTTC
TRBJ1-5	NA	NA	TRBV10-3	CAISEEAGNQPQHF	TGTGCCATCAGTGAAGAGGCGGGGAATCAGCCCCAGCATTTT
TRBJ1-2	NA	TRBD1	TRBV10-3	CAIMGTENYGYTF	TGTGCCATCATGGGGACAGAGAACTATGGCTACACCTTC
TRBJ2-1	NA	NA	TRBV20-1	CSAPGGISRLGRVYEQFF	TGCAGTGCTCCAGGGGGGATCTCGCGTCTCGGGAGAGTATATGAGCAGTTCTTC
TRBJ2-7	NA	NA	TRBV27	CASGGSYEQYF	TGTGCCAGTGGGGGTTCCTACGAGCAGTACTTC
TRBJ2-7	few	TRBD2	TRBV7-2	CASSTTGTSLYEQYF	TGTGCCAGCAGCACGACCGGGACTAGCTTATACGAGCAGTACTTC
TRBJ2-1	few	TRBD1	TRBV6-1	CASSRLAGGNEQFF	TGTGCCAGCAGTAGGCTAGCAGGGGGCAATGAGCAGTTCTTC